The 28 T cell receptor beta chains listed next were all sequenced from one sample in a study of T cell clusters in autoimmune cytopenias. TRB was amplified by touch-down multiplex PCR, primer pools A and B combined. TCRdb reprocessed the multiplex PCR reads, keeping one entry per CDR3 protein, no DNA. The repertoire table contains fewer than 8,500 distinct CDR3 sequences. Each sample's input was around 250 ng genomic DNA, some 34,000 genome equivalents. The sample was also linked to a second study, of T cell repertoires in aging, cancer and after chemotherapy.

Input material: peripheral blood. These receptors were obtained from a human donor in good health.

The chain employs TRBV6-2 or TRBV6-3 and TRBJ2-5; TCRdb's D call of TRBD1 is untestable without DNA. Germline assignment: CDR1 MNHEY and CDR2 SVGEGT. The CDR3 length is 13 residues. CDR3 region: CASSLRDLETQYF.

This clonotype is identified as large (0.1 to 1%) from frequency. The rearrangement uses TRBV29-1 and TRBJ2-6. Germline CDR1 SQVTM, CDR2 ANQGSEA. The CDR3 length is 13 residues. The CDR3 is CSGWFSGANVLTF.

V is TRBV29-1 and J is TRBJ2-3; lacking DNA, the TRBD1 call made by TCRdb goes unchecked. CDR3 length: 14 residues. Germline loops: CDR1 SQVTM, CDR2 ANQGSEA. The CDR3 spells CSVASAGGTDTQYF.

This clonotype registers medium-sized by frequency. The chain joins TRBV19 to TRBJ2-3; TCRdb picks TRBD1, but there is no DNA to check that call. The CDR3 is 14 amino acids. Germline CDR1 LNHDA, CDR2 SQIVND (reference sequence). The CDR3 sequence: CASSPGQGPDTQYF.

Judged by frequency, this clonotype is medium-sized. This sequence joins TRBV12-3 or TRBV12-4 and TRBJ2-1; no DNA is available, so the TRBD2 call from TCRdb remains unchecked. The CDR3 covers 12 residues. CDR3 protein: CAAGGPYNEQFF.

This clonotype is called medium-sized based on its frequency. The chain carries TRBV19 and TRBJ1-1; TCRdb reports TRBD1, a call that lacks DNA to check it against. The CDR3 is made up of 14 amino acids. Germline CDR1 and CDR2: LNHDA and SQIVND (reference sequence). CDR3 residues: CASSMLTGFTEAFF.

V gene TRBV18 combines with J gene TRBJ2-3. The CDR3 totals 16 residues. Germline V gene data show CDR1 as KGHSH and CDR2 as LQKENI. The CDR3 is CASSTSAGAGTDTQYF.

The chain joins TRBV6-1 to TRBJ2-1; the D gene TCRdb calls, TRBD1, cannot be checked with no DNA. This CDR3 is built from 17 residues. The V gene's germline CDR1 is MNHNS and CDR2 SASEGT. CDR3 loop: CASSEALGRGRYNEQFF.

This CDR3 reads CASRGPQESDTQYF. The chain couples TRBV6-5 to TRBJ2-3; the D call from TCRdb, TRBD2, cannot be confirmed without DNA. This CDR3 is 14 amino acids long. Germline V CDR1 and CDR2: MNHEY, SVGAGI.

This clonotype is labeled medium-sized based on frequency. The chain employs TRBV6-5 and TRBJ2-5. CDR1 and CDR2 (germline): MNHEY, SVGAGI. The CDR3 has 14 amino acids. The CDR3 loop is CASSYSSKGETQYF.

V is TRBV6-1 and J is TRBJ1-1. The germline V gene encodes CDR1 MNHNS and CDR2 SASEGT. CDR3 length: 14 amino acids. The CDR3 spells CASSEFLRNTEAFF.

Measured by frequency, this clonotype is medium-sized (0.01 to 0.1%). The J gene is TRBJ2-3, the V gene TRBV29-1; the TCRdb D gene call, TRBD1, has no DNA to confirm it. The length of the CDR3 is 13 residues. From germline, CDR1 is SQVTM and CDR2 ANQGSEA. This CDR3 reads CSVAGRNTDTQYF.

The V call is TRBV5-6, the J call TRBJ2-7; TCRdb picks TRBD2, but there is no DNA to check that call. The CDR3 runs 14 residues. The germline gives CDR1 SGHDT, CDR2 YYEEEE. CDR3 amino acids: CASSFGGPSYEQYF.

Judged by frequency, this clonotype is medium-sized. The chain joins TRBV29-1 to TRBJ1-1; with no DNA, the TCRdb D assignment of TRBD1 cannot be verified. Germline V gives CDR1 SQVTM, CDR2 ANQGSEA. CDR3 length: 14 residues. The CDR3: CSVKRGQMNTEAFF.

This chain joins TRBV5-4 and TRBJ2-7; the TRBD2 assignment by TCRdb is unverifiable without DNA. There are 16 residues in the CDR3. Germline CDR1 reads SGHNT; CDR2 reads YYREEE (reference sequence). CDR3 protein: CASSLGTSGGGYEQYF.

Its frequency marks this clonotype as medium-sized (0.01 to 0.1%). The V gene is TRBV18, the J gene TRBJ2-7; TCRdb proposes TRBD1, but this gene call is untestable without DNA. In germline, CDR1 is KGHSH, CDR2 LQKENI. The CDR3 extends over 14 amino acids. CDR3 region: CASSPETGAYEQYF.

This clonotype is deemed medium-sized (0.01 to 0.1%) by its frequency. The V and J genes are TRBV5-5 and TRBJ2-5. This CDR3 has 13 amino acids. Germline-derived CDR1 and CDR2 are SGHKS and YYEKEE (reference sequence). The CDR3 region is CASSLRQDETQYF.

This clonotype counts as medium-sized by frequency. The rearrangement joins TRBV27 to TRBJ2-2. This CDR3 has 13 residues. Germline lookup yields CDR1 MNHEY and CDR2 SMNVEV (reference sequence). CDR3 sequence: CASSLNGGGELFF.

The chain combines TRBV11-1 with TRBJ1-1; with no DNA, the TCRdb D assignment of TRBD1 cannot be verified. The CDR3 is made up of 13 amino acids. Germline loops: CDR1 SGHAT, CDR2 FQDESV (reference sequence). Here the CDR3 reads CASRTGLNTEAFF.

This clonotype is deemed medium-sized by its frequency. The chain joins TRBV19 to TRBJ1-5; with no DNA, the TCRdb D assignment of TRBD1 cannot be verified. The CDR3 spans 14 residues. Germline V lookup: CDR1 LNHDA, CDR2 SQIVND (reference sequence). The CDR3 is CASSMGGSNQPQHF. Filled out from reference TRBV19 and TRBJ1-5, the complete variable domain reads DGGITQSPKYLFRKEGQNVTLSCEQNLNHDAMYWYRQDPGQGLRLIYYSQIVNDFQKGDIAEGYSVSREKKESFPLTVTSAQKNPTAFYLCASSMGGSNQPQHFGDGTRLSIL.

This clonotype registers medium-sized by frequency. The J gene is TRBJ1-4, the V gene TRBV5-6; TCRdb outputs TRBD1, but without DNA this stays unchecked. In germline, CDR1 is SGHDT, CDR2 YYEEEE. This CDR3 comprises 14 residues. The CDR3 region is CASSGTGVNEKLFF.

According to its frequency, this clonotype is medium-sized. V gene TRBV6-5 combines with J gene TRBJ2-5; TCRdb names TRBD1, which stays unverified in the absence of DNA. Germline assignment: CDR1 MNHEY and CDR2 SVGAGI. The CDR3 is made up of 14 amino acids. CDR3 amino acids: CASSYDRGQETQYF.

This sequence joins TRBV12-3 or TRBV12-4 and TRBJ2-1; TCRdb's D gene call, TRBD1, goes unchecked for lack of DNA. The CDR3 is made up of 13 amino acids. CDR3 in amino acids: CASSWGAHNEQFF.

The chain carries TRBV6-2 or TRBV6-3 and TRBJ2-2; TCRdb reports TRBD1, a call that lacks DNA to check it against. This CDR3 is 18 amino acids long. Germline CDR1 MNHEY, CDR2 SVGEGT. The CDR3 sequence is CASSYSWSDRAPGGELFF.

The chain has TRBV18 and TRBJ1-2. The CDR3 length is 14 residues. Germline loops: CDR1 KGHSH, CDR2 LQKENI. The CDR3 is CASSPSASDYGYTF. The entire variable domain, with the rest obtained from reference TRBV18 and TRBJ1-2, is as follows: NAGVMQNPRHLVRRRGQEARLRCSPMKGHSHVYWYRQLPEEGLKFMVYLQKENIIDESGMPKERFSAEFPKEGPSILRIQQVVRGDSAAYFCASSPSASDYGYTFGSGTRLTVV.

This clonotype counts as medium-sized (0.01 to 0.1%) by frequency. The rearrangement uses TRBV6-5 and TRBJ2-7; TCRdb names TRBD2, which stays unverified in the absence of DNA. The CDR3 is 15 amino acids. Germline values: CDR1 MNHEY, CDR2 SVGAGI. The CDR3: CASSPHGTSWYEQYF.

This clonotype is identified as medium-sized (0.01 to 0.1%) from frequency. V usage is TRBV5-4 and J usage is TRBJ2-1. The germline V gene has CDR1 SGHNT and CDR2 YYREEE (reference sequence). The CDR3 is 15 amino acids. This CDR3 is CASSLRQTLYNEQFF.

This sequence joins TRBV6-2 or TRBV6-3 and TRBJ2-4; TCRdb designates TRBD1, a call that cannot be tested without DNA. Germline values: CDR1 MNHEY, CDR2 SVGEGT. The CDR3 is made up of 14 amino acids. CDR3 residues: CASSTGSAKNIQYF.